Below, 2 T cell receptor beta chains from the same sample are listed, as sequenced in a study of cytomegalovirus exposure and HLA in healthy donors. A multiplex PCR was run with 60 Vbeta primers and 13 Jbeta primers. TCRdb keeps only in-frame clones here, not all; method: immunoSEQ multiplex PCR. The sample records some 130,000 clones, about 80% being singletons. The sample was PBMCs. The receptors shown here come from a man aged 40-55 years in good health and CMV-seropositive.

The CDR3 DNA reads as TGTGCCAGCAGTTCTGGACTGATCACAGATACGCAGTATTTT. Translating it yields CASSSGLITDTQYF. The V gene is TRBV6-1, the J gene TRBJ2-3, with D possibly matching TRBD2 (5 bases). Per the germline V gene, CDR1 is MNHNS and CDR2 is SASEGT. The CDR3 loop spans 14 amino acids. V was shortened by 5 bases and J by 2 bases, with 11 bases between the two germline ends.

This rearrangement joins TRBV10-2 to TRBJ2-5, with TRBD2 identical over 13 bases. The J segment lost 5 bases and the V segment lost 7 bases, leaving 7 bases of the junction unmatched. The CDR3 runs 15 residues. From germline, CDR1 is WSHSY and CDR2 SAAADI. CDR3 residues: CASTGLAGERETQYF. In DNA form, the CDR3 reads TGCGCCAGCACCGGACTAGCGGGAGAGCGGGAGACCCAGTACTTC.